Listed below are T cell receptor beta chains from one sample, sequenced in a study of blood T cell repertoires in COVID-19. Data came from immunoSEQ multiplex PCR; TCRdb stores just in-frame clones and leaves some out. The sample comprises 200,000 to 250,000 clones, 65% to 85% of which are singletons, and 1.3% rests with the top ten. Input material: peripheral blood. All receptors come from a woman in her twenties or thirties with COVID-19, enrolled during active disease. CDR3s include the opening cysteine and the closing phenylalanine or tryptophan. Clone size is given for some rows only: seen once, a few or many times, or a class if the clone is expanded.

J gene,CDR3 length,V gene,clone size,CDR3 protein
TRBJ2-3,16,TRBV2,.,CASRLGLAGSTDTQYF
TRBJ1-3,17,TRBV3-1/TRBV3-2,.,CASSQRTGAFSGNTIYF
TRBJ2-7,16,TRBV9,.,CASSQHGGTTSYEQYF
TRBJ2-1,17,TRBV4-2,.,CASSQEWSSETDNEQFF
TRBJ1-3,17,TRBV9,.,CASAAGTGEAAGNTIYF
TRBJ1-2,15,TRBV5-6,.,CASSRETGGDYGYTF
TRBJ1-1,18,TRBV19,.,CASSSEPGQRVMNTEAFF
TRBJ2-1,19,TRBV10-1,.,CASSAVGAGGVSSYNEQFF
TRBJ1-2,15,TRBV5-6,.,CASTIRRTGGVGYTF
TRBJ1-1,14,TRBV18,.,CASSLETGWAEAFF
TRBJ1-1,15,TRBV9,.,CASSVAQGWNTEAFF
TRBJ1-6,15,TRBV9,few,CASREGMVTNSPLHF
TRBJ2-3,12,TRBV11-2,.,CASRSPVFTQYF
TRBJ2-3,13,TRBV29-1,.,CSVKDSAQDTQYF
TRBJ1-2,13,TRBV19,.,CASSMSGFYGYTF
TRBJ1-2,14,TRBV7-2,once,CASNNPDRAYGYTF
TRBJ1-5,12,TRBV6-2/TRBV6-3,.,CASSYGEGPQHF
TRBJ2-2,15,TRBV7-6,.,CASRALRGGTGELFF
TRBJ2-1,15,TRBV11-2,once,CASSSQGSDYNEQFF
TRBJ2-7,14,TRBV24-1,.,CATSDPRQGSEQYF
TRBJ2-5,16,TRBV5-4,.,CASSFGLAGEQETQYF
TRBJ2-7,15,TRBV18,.,CASSLPGQGAYEQYF
TRBJ1-1,17,TRBV6-1,.,CASSERVGGGGKTEAFF
TRBJ1-5,13,TRBV19,.,CASSIDLGQPQHF
TRBJ2-5,15,TRBV4-1,.,CASSQDPGQGVTQYF
TRBJ2-3,17,TRBV6-2/TRBV6-3,.,CASSNPLLSGSADTQYF
TRBJ1-2,14,TRBV6-5,.,CASSYAGMAYGYTF
TRBJ1-1,14,TRBV27,.,CASSLGQVNTEAFF
TRBJ1-2,15,TRBV19,.,CASSMSTGANYGYTF
TRBJ2-1,14,TRBV7-2,.,CASSLGQTYNEQFF
TRBJ2-2,15,TRBV19,.,CASSIGRRDTGELFF
TRBJ1-1,15,TRBV18,once,CASSPRQGGDTEAFF
TRBJ2-1,16,TRBV5-1,once,CASSLELAGGYNEQFF
TRBJ2-7,16,TRBV28,.,CASSFWTGENSYEQYF
TRBJ1-2,13,TRBV5-1,.,CASSQGFDYGYTF
TRBJ2-7,15,TRBV15,once,CATSRDPGFTYEQYF
TRBJ2-7,15,TRBV9,.,CASSAYSSVEYEQYF
TRBJ2-7,13,TRBV7-2,.,CASSLSGGWEQYF
TRBJ2-2,14,TRBV6-5,.,CASKVAGNTGELFF
TRBJ1-5,16,TRBV2,.,CASSENGRELNQPQHF
TRBJ1-6,16,TRBV9,.,CASSANDYHAPGSLHF
TRBJ2-1,14,TRBV27,.,CAVGRTGDYNEQFF
TRBJ2-1,15,TRBV6-2/TRBV6-3,.,CASSADPGAYNEQFF
TRBJ2-5,14,TRBV5-4,.,CASSWDRDKETQYF
TRBJ1-1,13,TRBV14,.,CASSHRANTEAFF